A selection of T cell receptor beta chains follows, all from one sample in a study of T cells after yellow fever vaccination. In TCRdb, the 5' RACE reads were re-called with MiXCR into one record per CDR3 protein. The table lists 350,000 to 450,000 distinct CDR3 sequences, 15% to 20% of them singletons, with roughly a sixth in the top ten. Sequences were derived from PBMCs, sampled before the yellow fever booster vaccination. Every receptor here comes from a man aged 18 to 35 who received the YFV17D yellow fever vaccine. Both conserved end residues are part of each CDR3. The D gene is left open where the match is weak. Size is omitted from some rows. Given values are once, few, many or a class for expanded clones.

v_gene	abundance	d_gene	j_gene	CDR3nt	CDR3aa
TRBV19	-	TRBD2	TRBJ2-5	TGTGCCAGTAGTGTGACTAGCGGGGGGGAAAAGACCCAGTACTTC	CASSVTSGGEKTQYF
TRBV5-6	-	TRBD1	TRBJ1-6	TGTGCCAGCAGCTTGGAGCCGGGACAGGGAACTAATTCACCCCTCCACTTT	CASSLEPGQGTNSPLHF
TRBV7-8	few	-	TRBJ2-1	TGTGCCAGCAGCTTAGCCCCCCTGCTCTCCTACAATGAGCAGTTCTTC	CASSLAPLLSYNEQFF
TRBV4-1	-	TRBD1	TRBJ2-7	TGCGCCAGCAGCCGGCCTGGACAGGGCCGCGACGAGCAGTACTTC	CASSRPGQGRDEQYF
TRBV6-5	-	TRBD1	TRBJ1-2	TGTGCCAGCAGTTCCCAGGGGGCCTATGGCTACACCTTC	CASSSQGAYGYTF
TRBV7-9	many	-	TRBJ2-7	TGTGCCAGCAGCTTAGGCATAGACTCCTACGAGCAGTACTTC	CASSLGIDSYEQYF
TRBV9	-	-	TRBJ1-1	TGTGCCAGCAGCGTAGAAGGTTCGGGGTTCACTGAAGCTTTCTTT	CASSVEGSGFTEAFF
TRBV23-1	-	-	TRBJ2-5	TGCGCCAGCAGTCAACCGGGACACCAAGAGACCCAGTACTTC	CASSQPGHQETQYF
TRBV7-9	many	TRBD1	TRBJ1-6	TGTGCCAGCAGCTTCGGGACAGGGGCTTCACCCCTCCACTTT	CASSFGTGASPLHF
TRBV21-1	-	-	TRBJ2-1	TGTGCCAGCAGCGGTGGGAGGGCCCCTCAGTTCTTC	CASSGGRAPQFF
TRBV5-1	-	TRBD1	TRBJ2-2	TGCGCCAGCAGCTTGGACCCGAACAGGGGCGCCGGGGAGCTGTTTTTT	CASSLDPNRGAGELFF
TRBV30	few	-	TRBJ2-1	TGTGCCTGGAGTGTCCCCGGGCTCGAGCAGTTCTTC	CAWSVPGLEQFF
TRBV5-1	many	-	TRBJ1-1	TGCGCCAGCAGCCTGCGAGGGGGGGGCACTGAAGCTTTCTTT	CASSLRGGGTEAFF
TRBV24-1	few	-	TRBJ2-2	TGTGCCACCAGCGAAGGGGCAGCGCCGAACACCGGGGAGCTGTTTTTT	CATSEGAAPNTGELFF
TRBV5-6	-	-	TRBJ2-5	TGTGCCAGCAGCTCACAGGGAGGGTTTGTAGAGACCCAGTACTTC	CASSSQGGFVETQYF